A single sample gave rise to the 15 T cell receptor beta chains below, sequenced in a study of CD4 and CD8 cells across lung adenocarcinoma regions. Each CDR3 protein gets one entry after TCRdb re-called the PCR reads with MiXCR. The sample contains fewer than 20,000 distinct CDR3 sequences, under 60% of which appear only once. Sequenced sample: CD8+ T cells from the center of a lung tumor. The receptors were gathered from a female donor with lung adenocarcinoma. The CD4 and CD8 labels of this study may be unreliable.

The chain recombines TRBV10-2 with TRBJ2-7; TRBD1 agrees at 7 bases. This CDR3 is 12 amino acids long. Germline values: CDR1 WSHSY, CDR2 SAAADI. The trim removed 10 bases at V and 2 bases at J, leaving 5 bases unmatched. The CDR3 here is CATKDRTYEQYF. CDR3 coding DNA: TGCGCCACCAAGGACAGGACCTACGAGCAGTACTTC.

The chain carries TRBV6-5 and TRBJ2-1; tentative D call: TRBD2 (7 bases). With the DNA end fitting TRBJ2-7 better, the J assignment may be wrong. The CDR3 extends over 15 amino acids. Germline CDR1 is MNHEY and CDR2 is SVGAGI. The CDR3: CASSYSGGGFDEQYF. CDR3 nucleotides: TGTGCCAGCAGTTACTCAGGGGGGGGTTTCGATGAGCAGTACTTC.

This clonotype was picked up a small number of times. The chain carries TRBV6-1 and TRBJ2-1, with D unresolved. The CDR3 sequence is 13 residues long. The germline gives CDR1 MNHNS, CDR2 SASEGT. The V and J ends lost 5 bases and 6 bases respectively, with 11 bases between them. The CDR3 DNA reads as TGTGCCAGCAGTCTTTTCCTGAGCAATGAGCAGTTCTTC. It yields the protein CASSLFLSNEQFF.

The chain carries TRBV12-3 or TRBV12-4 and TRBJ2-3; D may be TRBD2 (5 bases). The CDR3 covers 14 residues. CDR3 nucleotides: TGTGCGGGGAGTGGGTGGCGTGAGACAGATACGCAGTATTTT. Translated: CAGSGWRETDTQYF.

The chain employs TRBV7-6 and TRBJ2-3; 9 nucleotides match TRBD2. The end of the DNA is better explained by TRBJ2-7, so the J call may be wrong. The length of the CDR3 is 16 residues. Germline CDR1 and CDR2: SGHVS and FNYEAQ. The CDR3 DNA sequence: TGTGCCAGCAGCTTGGAATTTAGCGGGAGACAGTACGAGCAGTACTTC. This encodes CASSLEFSGRQYEQYF.

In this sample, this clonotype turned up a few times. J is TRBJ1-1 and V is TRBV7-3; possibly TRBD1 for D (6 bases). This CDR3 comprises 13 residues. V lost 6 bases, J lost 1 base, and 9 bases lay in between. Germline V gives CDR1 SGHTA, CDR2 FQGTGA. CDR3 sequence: CASRGHPNTEAFF. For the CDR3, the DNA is TGTGCCAGCAGGGGACACCCGAACACTGAAGCTTTCTTT.

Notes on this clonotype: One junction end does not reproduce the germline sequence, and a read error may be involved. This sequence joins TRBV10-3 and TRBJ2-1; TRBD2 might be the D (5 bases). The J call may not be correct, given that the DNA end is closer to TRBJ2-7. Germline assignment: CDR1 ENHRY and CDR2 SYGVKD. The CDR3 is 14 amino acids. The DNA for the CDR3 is TGTGCCACCAGTCCGGACTCTAGCTACAATGAGCAGTACTTC. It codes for CATSPDSSYNEQYF.

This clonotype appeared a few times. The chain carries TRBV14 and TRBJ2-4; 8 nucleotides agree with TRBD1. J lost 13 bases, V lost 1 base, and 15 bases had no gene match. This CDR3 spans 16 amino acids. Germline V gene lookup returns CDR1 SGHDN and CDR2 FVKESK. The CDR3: CASSQVTGGAYNEQYF. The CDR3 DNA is TGTGCCAGCAGCCAAGTTACAGGGGGAGCCTACAATGAGCAGTACTTC.

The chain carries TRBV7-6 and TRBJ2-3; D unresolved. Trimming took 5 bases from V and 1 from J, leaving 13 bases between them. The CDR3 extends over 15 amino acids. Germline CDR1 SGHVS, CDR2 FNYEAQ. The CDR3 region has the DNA TGTGCCAGCAGCCCTACAATCACGGGCACAGATACGCAGTATTTT. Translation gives CASSPTITGTDTQYF.

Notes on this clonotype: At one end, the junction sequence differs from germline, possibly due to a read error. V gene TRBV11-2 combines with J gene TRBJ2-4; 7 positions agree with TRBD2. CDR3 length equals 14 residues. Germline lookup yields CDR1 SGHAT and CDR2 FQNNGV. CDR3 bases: TGTGGCAGCAGCGGGGTGGAGCGGAAAAACACGCAGTACTTT. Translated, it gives CGSSGVERKNTQYF.

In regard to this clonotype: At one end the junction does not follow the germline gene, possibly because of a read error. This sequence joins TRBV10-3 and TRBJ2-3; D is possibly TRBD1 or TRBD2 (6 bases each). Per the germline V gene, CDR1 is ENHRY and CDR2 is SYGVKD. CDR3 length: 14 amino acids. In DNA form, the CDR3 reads TGTGCGGGGATCGGGGGCAGGGCCCCAGAGACGCAGTATTTC. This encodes CAGIGGRAPETQYF.

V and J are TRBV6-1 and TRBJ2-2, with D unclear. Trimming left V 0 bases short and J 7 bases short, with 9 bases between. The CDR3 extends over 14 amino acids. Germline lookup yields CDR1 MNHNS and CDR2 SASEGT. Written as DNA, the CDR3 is TGTGCCAGCAGTGAAGCCCCGGGTGGCGGGGAGCTGTTTTTT. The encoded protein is CASSEAPGGGELFF.

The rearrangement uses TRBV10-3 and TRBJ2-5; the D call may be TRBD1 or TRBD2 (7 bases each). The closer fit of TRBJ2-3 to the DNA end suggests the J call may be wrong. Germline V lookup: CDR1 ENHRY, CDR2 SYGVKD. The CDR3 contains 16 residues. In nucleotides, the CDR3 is TGTGCCATCGGGGGGTCAGGGGGGGGAGACCAAGAGACCCAGTATTTT. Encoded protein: CAIGGSGGGDQETQYF.

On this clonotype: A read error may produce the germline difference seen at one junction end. The CDR3 DNA follows: TGTGCCAGCCCCTTCTCGGGGCAGACTGCCAAAGACATGCAGTACTTC. It specifies CASPFSGQTAKDMQYF. The chain joins TRBV27 to TRBJ2-4; D possibly matches TRBD1 or TRBD2 (5 bases each). This CDR3 region has 16 residues. Germline V gene lookup returns CDR1 MNHEY and CDR2 SMNVEV (reference sequence).

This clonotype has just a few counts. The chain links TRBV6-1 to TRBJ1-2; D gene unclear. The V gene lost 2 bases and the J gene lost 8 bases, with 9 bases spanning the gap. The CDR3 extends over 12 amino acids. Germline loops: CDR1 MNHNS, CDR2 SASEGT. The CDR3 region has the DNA TGTGCCAGCAGTGAACCCCCCGTCGGCTACACCTTC. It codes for CASSEPPVGYTF.